A single sample gave rise to the 2 T cell receptor beta chains below, sequenced in a study of post-analysis software for immune sequencing data. These receptors are not linked to any known antigen. Presence of unique molecular identifiers characterized the TCR beta cDNA libraries. Each CDR3 protein gets one entry after TCRdb re-called the PCR reads with MiXCR. The sample includes about 820,000 distinct CDR3 sequences, 53% of them seen just once. Study-wide results and limits: When patients were compared with controls, 4 or 5 TRBV segments were more frequent, TRBV5-6, TRBV5-1 and TRBV20-1 among them.

Sequencing was carried out using blood. The receptor set was obtained from a girl aged 10 to 17 with multiple sclerosis.

The sample holds a few counts of this clonotype. V usage is TRBV20-1 and J usage is TRBJ2-7; possible D gene TRBD2, 7 bases. V gave up 3 bases and J gave up 2 bases, with 20 bases separating them. The CDR3 has 16 amino acids. CDR1 is DFQATT and CDR2 is SNEGSKA in the germline V gene (reference sequence). The CDR3, as DNA: TGCAGTGCTAGGGCTCCGGGGGGCGGTTCGCCCTACGAGCAGTACTTC. This codes for CSARAPGGGSPYEQYF.

This chain joins TRBV24-1 and TRBJ2-1, with unresolved D. Germline CDR1 reads KGHDR; CDR2 reads SFDVKD. With 4 bases removed from V and 5 bases from J, the gap between germline ends came to 14 bases. The CDR3 runs to 15 residues. The CDR3 sequence is CATSDSVGYNNEQFF. CDR3 nucleotides: TGTGCCACCAGTGACTCGGTTGGCTATAACAATGAGCAGTTCTTC.